This TCR beta chain comes out of a study of blood T cell repertoires in COVID-19 (dated by TCRdb to the early 2020s). Background on the whole study: Collaborator samples came from the United States, Italy and Spain and covered acute and convalescent phases of COVID-19. The repertoires were released in a freely available public database intended as a resource for research on the immune response to SARS-CoV-2. Where HLA class I and class II types were available, the types were taken from metadata supplied by the sample provider, not from assay-based typing. Samples came from the ongoing ImmuneRACE study (first 160 participants) plus 1,254 subjects from 6 global collaborators. The prospective study material was composed of cDNA or gDNA derived from T cells, B-cell-depleted T cells, or PBMCs. The sample metadata nearly always contained a de-identified subject ID, COVID-19 status, age in years and sex. The dataset comprised deeply sampled blood TCRbeta repertoires from subjects exposed to, actively infected with, or recovered from COVID-19. Paper-wide results and their limitations: Clinical and demographic metadata were provided uncurated, with the amount varying by source and participant.

With regard to this clone: The target of this receptor is not known. One base away there is no much larger clone; base qualities are not given.

TCRbeta CDR3 regions were amplified from genomic DNA by means of the immunoSEQ Assay, a bias-controlled multiplex PCR. On the authors' methods: The number of nucleated cells in each sample was estimated from the amplification of reference gene primers within the assay. Sequence reads were collapsed and filtered to measure the absolute abundance of every unique TCRbeta CDR3 rearrangement. For each sample, productive Simpson clonality was calculated by taking the square root of Simpson's diversity index across productive rearrangements. TCRdb took over this immuneACCESS table, retaining in-frame rearrangements with V and J assigned. Such tables are incomplete; in checked studies, under half of the missing clones stem from an unresolved V gene, and the remainder is unexplained. That table furnishes V, J and clone size, whereas the DNA furnished D and trimming. The sample yields 250,000 or so clones; roughly 89% were counted once. Together, the top ten hold about 3% of the sample.

The CDR3, cysteine through phenylalanine, is 13 amino acids long. Left in the record is the CDR3 DNA by itself, 39 bases read in frame from the first base. CDR1 and CDR2 were assigned from the germline V gene (reference sequence) as LNHDA and SQIVND. V is shortened by 6 bases, J by 6 bases, and the region joining them spans 12 bases. The collaborating institutions used their own protocols to collect whole blood in K2EDTA tubes. Collaborator samples were shipped for TCRbeta analysis as frozen whole blood, isolated PBMCs, or DNA extracted from either sample type. Recombination connected TRBV19 to TRBJ2-1, with a weak D call of TRBD1 (6 bases match). This receptor was obtained from a woman aged 30 to 39 with active or convalescent COVID-19. Sequencing input: peripheral blood. The CDR3: CASRPGVSNEQFF. The DNA sequence is as follows: TGTGCCAGTAGACCAGGGGTAAGCAATGAGCAGTTCTTC.